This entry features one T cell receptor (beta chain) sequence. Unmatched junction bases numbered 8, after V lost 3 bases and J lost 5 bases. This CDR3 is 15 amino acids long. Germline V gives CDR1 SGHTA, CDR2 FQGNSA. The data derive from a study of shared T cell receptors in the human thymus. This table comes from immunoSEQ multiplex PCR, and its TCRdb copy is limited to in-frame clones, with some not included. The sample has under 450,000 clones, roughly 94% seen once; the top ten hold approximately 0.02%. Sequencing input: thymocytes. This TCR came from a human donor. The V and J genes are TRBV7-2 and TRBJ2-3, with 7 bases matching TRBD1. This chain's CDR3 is CASSFRDSLKDTQYF. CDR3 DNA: TGTGCCAGCAGCTTCCGGGACAGCCTTAAAGATACGCAGTATTTT.